This passage covers 17 T cell receptor beta chains from one sample sequenced in a study of radiotherapy plus CTLA-4 blockade in lung cancer. The repertoire was sequenced with immunoSEQ multiplex PCR; TCRdb's copy has only in-frame clones and lacks some. Of tens of thousands of clones in the sample, around 72% were seen once. Source: peripheral blood, taken from a patient treated with radiotherapy plus ipilimumab. These receptors were collected from a human donor with non-small cell lung cancer who had a complete response to radiotherapy plus ipilimumab.

The CDR3 is CASSLGQGAQPQHF. CDR3 bases: TGTGCCAGCAGCTTGGGACAGGGCGCCCAGCCCCAGCATTTT. The V call is TRBV5-6, the J call TRBJ1-5, with 7 bases fitting TRBD1. The CDR3 spans 14 residues. The V gene end was trimmed by 0 bases and the J gene end by 7 bases; junction bases not matched to a gene: 4. Germline V gene data show CDR1 as SGHDT and CDR2 as YYEEEE.

This chain connects TRBV5-1 to TRBJ1-2; 11 bases align to TRBD1. Germline CDR1 reads SGHRS; CDR2 reads YFSETQ. V was pared by 2 bases and J by 6 bases, with 9 bases of the junction left unmatched. The CDR3 length is 16 residues. The CDR3 reads CASSFYGQGATNGYTF. The CDR3 DNA reads TGCGCCAGCAGCTTTTACGGACAGGGGGCGACGAATGGCTACACCTTC. The entire variable domain, with the rest obtained from reference TRBV5-1 and TRBJ1-2, is as follows: KAGVTQTPRYLIKTRGQQVTLSCSPISGHRSVSWYQQTPGQGLQFLFEYFSETQRNKGNFPGRFSGRQFSNSRSEMNVSTLELGDSALYLCASSFYGQGATNGYTFGSGTRLTVV.

This sequence joins TRBV16 and TRBJ1-2; D remains unclear. Trimming took 6 bases from V and 5 from J, leaving 10 bases between them. Germline values: CDR1 KGHSY, CDR2 FQNENV. The CDR3 covers 12 residues. CDR3 nucleotide sequence: TGTGCCAGCAGTAACTGGGAGTATGGCTACACCTTC. Its protein is CASSNWEYGYTF.

The chain couples TRBV10-1 to TRBJ2-1; TRBD2 is a possible D gene (6 bases). Deletions cut 2 bases from V and 3 bases from J, with 14 bases between. Germline lookup yields CDR1 WNHNN and CDR2 SYGVQD (reference sequence). This CDR3 is 16 amino acids long. The CDR3 is CASSERKGTFYNEQFF. Here the CDR3 DNA reads TGCGCCAGCAGTGAGAGAAAGGGGACTTTCTACAATGAGCAGTTCTTC.

The genes are TRBV4-1 and TRBJ1-5; D uncertain. Trimming took 3 bases from V and 1 from J, leaving 13 bases between them. Germline-derived CDR1 and CDR2 are MGHRA and YSYEKL. This CDR3 region has 16 residues. CDR3 amino acids: CASSQHPPESNQPQHF. The CDR3 bases are TGCGCCAGCAGCCAGCATCCTCCGGAGAGCAATCAGCCCCAGCATTTT.

The rearrangement joins TRBV5-5 to TRBJ2-5; tentative D call: TRBD2 (5 bases). This CDR3 is built from 15 residues. The germline CDR1 and CDR2 sequences are SGHKS and YYEKEE (reference sequence). V was cut by 1 base and J by 4 bases, with 14 bases left in between. CDR3 region: CASSLRDLARETQYF. The CDR3 DNA follows: TGTGCCAGCAGCTTGAGGGATCTAGCAAGAGAGACCCAGTACTTC.

The chain carries TRBV6-6 and TRBJ2-5; 7 nucleotides match TRBD2. V lost 4 bases to trimming and J lost 5 bases; unmatched junction nucleotides: 7. Germline values: CDR1 MNHNY, CDR2 SVGAGI (reference sequence). This CDR3 has 14 amino acids. CDR3 nucleotide sequence: TGTGCCAGCAGTTTTCCAGGGCGGGAGGAGACCCAGTACTTC. Protein sequence: CASSFPGREETQYF.

The V and J genes are TRBV6-5 and TRBJ2-7; 8 bases fit TRBD2. Germline V CDR1 and CDR2: MNHEY, SVGAGI. V gave up 5 bases and J gave up 7 bases; unmatched junction bases: 13. The CDR3 contains 15 residues. The CDR3 DNA follows: TGTGCCAGCAGTATTCGAGCGGGGGTGGTCAGGGAGCAGTACTTC. It is translated as CASSIRAGVVREQYF.

A single count supports this clone. The V call is TRBV19, the J call TRBJ2-7; D may be TRBD1 (6 bases). The CDR3 sequence is 12 residues long. The germline V gene has CDR1 LNHDA and CDR2 SQIVND (reference sequence). Trimming left V 5 bases short and J 6 bases short, with 11 bases between. CDR3 loop: CASSLRDTEQYF. In DNA form, the CDR3 reads TGTGCCAGTAGTCTCAGGGACACCGAGCAGTACTTC.

The V gene is TRBV4-1, the J gene TRBJ2-3; 7 bases are a match to TRBD2. The CDR3 covers 15 residues. The J segment lost 4 bases and the V segment lost 1 base, leaving 5 bases of the junction unmatched. Germline V CDR1 and CDR2: MGHRA, YSYEKL. CDR3 amino acids: CASSQGGGVADTQYF. The CDR3 bases are TGCGCCAGCAGCCAAGGCGGGGGTGTTGCAGATACGCAGTATTTT.

This clone was detected a few times. The V call is TRBV19, the J call TRBJ1-3, with unresolved D. With 4 bases removed from V and 2 bases from J, the gap between germline ends came to 12 bases. CDR1 is LNHDA and CDR2 is SQIVND in the germline V gene (reference sequence). The CDR3 loop spans 15 amino acids. CDR3 bases: TGTGCCAGTAGTAGAGCGTCGGAGGCTGGAAACACCATATATTTT. Its protein is CASSRASEAGNTIYF.

This rearrangement joins TRBV9 to TRBJ2-1; D is unclear. Germline CDR1 SGDLS, CDR2 YYNGEE. The CDR3 contains 14 residues. Trimming pared 3 bases from V and 0 bases from J, leaving 7 bases between. The DNA for the CDR3 is TGTGCCAGCAGCGCCGGTCCCTCCTACAATGAGCAGTTCTTC. Its protein is CASSAGPSYNEQFF.

This clone has just one count. This chain uses TRBV5-4 with TRBJ1-2, with D maybe TRBD1 (6 bases). Germline V gene lookup returns CDR1 SGHNT and CDR2 YYREEE (reference sequence). Trimming cost V 4 bases and J 2 bases, with 15 bases left between them. This CDR3 is 15 amino acids long. The CDR3 coding sequence is TGTGCCAGCAGCCCGGGACAAAATAGAAACTATGGCTACACCTTC. It translates to CASSPGQNRNYGYTF.

The chain has TRBV2 and TRBJ1-4; D possibly corresponds to TRBD1 (5 bases). Looked up from germline, CDR1 is SNHLY and CDR2 is FYNNEI. This CDR3 region has 11 residues. Trimming took off 4 bases at V and 13 bases at J, with 10 bases between the two ends. For the CDR3, the DNA is TGTGCCAGCAGTGTCAGGGTTCGACTGTTTTTT. As protein: CASSVRVRLFF.

The chain combines TRBV6-1 with TRBJ1-1, with TRBD1 matching 9 bases. CDR1 MNHNS and CDR2 SASEGT come from the germline V gene. V dropped 6 bases and J dropped 11; count of bases not matched to a gene: 7. The CDR3 covers 12 residues. The chain's CDR3 is CASSTGGEGAFF. The CDR3, as DNA: TGTGCCAGCAGCACAGGGGGCGAAGGGGCTTTCTTT.

The chain employs TRBV11-2 and TRBJ1-2; no reliable D call. The germline CDR1 and CDR2 sequences are SGHAT and FQNNGV. Trimming shortened V by 2 bases and J by 8 bases, and 24 bases separated the two germline ends. CDR3 length: 17 residues. The CDR3 bases are TGTGCCAGCAGCTTATATCCCCCCACATCGAGGAGTACGGGCTACACCTTC. It translates to CASSLYPPTSRSTGYTF.

This clone has only a few counts. The J gene is TRBJ1-1, the V gene TRBV5-1; 9 nucleotides align to TRBD1. Germline values: CDR1 SGHRS, CDR2 YFSETQ. The length of the CDR3 is 16 residues. Unmatched junction bases numbered 9, after V lost 4 bases and J lost 2 bases. The CDR3 DNA sequence: TGCGCCAGCAGCGGACGAGGGGACAGGGCTAACACTGAAGCTTTCTTT. This gives the protein CASSGRGDRANTEAFF.